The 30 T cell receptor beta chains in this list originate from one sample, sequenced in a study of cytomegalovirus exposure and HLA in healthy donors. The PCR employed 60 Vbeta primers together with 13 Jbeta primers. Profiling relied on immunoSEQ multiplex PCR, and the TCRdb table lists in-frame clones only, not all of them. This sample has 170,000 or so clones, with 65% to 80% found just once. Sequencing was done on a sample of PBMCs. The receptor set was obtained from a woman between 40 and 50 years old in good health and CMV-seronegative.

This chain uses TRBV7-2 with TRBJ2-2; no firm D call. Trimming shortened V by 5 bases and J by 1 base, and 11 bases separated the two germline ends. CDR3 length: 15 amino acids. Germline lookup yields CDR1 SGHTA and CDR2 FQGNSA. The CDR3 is CASSKRLMNTGELFF. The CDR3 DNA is TGTGCCAGCAGCAAGAGACTTATGAACACCGGGGAGCTGTTTTTT.

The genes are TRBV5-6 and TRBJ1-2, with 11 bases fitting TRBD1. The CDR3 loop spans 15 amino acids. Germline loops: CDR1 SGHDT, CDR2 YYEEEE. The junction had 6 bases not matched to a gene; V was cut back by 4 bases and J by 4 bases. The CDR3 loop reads CASSGGQGVGYGYTF. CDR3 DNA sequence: TGTGCCAGCAGCGGGGGACAGGGGGTTGGCTATGGCTACACCTTC.

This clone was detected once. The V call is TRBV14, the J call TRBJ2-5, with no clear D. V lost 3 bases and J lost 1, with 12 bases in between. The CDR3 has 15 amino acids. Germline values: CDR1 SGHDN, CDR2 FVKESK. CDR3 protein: CASSHQRISQETQYF. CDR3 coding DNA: TGTGCCAGCAGCCACCAGCGAATAAGCCAAGAGACCCAGTACTTC.

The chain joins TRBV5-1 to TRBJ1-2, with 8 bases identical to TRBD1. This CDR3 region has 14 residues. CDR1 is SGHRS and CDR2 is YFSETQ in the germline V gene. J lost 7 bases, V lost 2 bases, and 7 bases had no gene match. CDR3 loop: CASSLTDRASGYTF. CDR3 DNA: TGCGCCAGCAGCTTAACGGACAGGGCAAGTGGCTACACCTTC.

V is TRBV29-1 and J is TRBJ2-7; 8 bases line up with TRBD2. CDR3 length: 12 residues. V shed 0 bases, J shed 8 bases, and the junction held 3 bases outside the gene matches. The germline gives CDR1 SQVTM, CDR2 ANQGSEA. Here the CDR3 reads CSVEDSGGKQYF. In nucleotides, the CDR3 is TGCAGCGTTGAAGACTCGGGGGGGAAGCAGTACTTC.

The CDR3 here is CASSLLTGARFYTF. The CDR3 DNA is TGTGCCAGCAGCTTATTGACAGGGGCGCGATTTTACACCTTC. The chain is built from TRBV7-9 and TRBJ1-2; 8 bases match TRBD1. CDR3 length: 14 amino acids. The germline V gene has CDR1 SEHNR and CDR2 FQNEAQ (reference sequence). Trimming cost V 2 bases and J 11 bases; bases outside gene matches: 10.

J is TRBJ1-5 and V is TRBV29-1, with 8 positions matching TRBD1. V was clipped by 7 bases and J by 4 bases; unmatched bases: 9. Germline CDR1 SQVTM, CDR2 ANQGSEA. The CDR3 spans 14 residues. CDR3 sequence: CSAAGTGDNQPQHF. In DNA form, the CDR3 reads TGCAGCGCTGCCGGGACAGGAGATAATCAGCCCCAGCATTTT. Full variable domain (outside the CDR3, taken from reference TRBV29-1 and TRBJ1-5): SAVISQKPSRDICQRGTSLTIQCQVDSQVTMMFWYRQQPGQSLTLIATANQGSEATYESGFVIDKFPISRPNLTFSTLTVSNMSPEDSSIYLCSAAGTGDNQPQHFGDGTRLSIL.

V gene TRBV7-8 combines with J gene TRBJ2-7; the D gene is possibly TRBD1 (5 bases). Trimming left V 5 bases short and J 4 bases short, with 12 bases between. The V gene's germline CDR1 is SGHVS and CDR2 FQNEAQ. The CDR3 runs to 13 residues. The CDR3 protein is CASSDSGMYEQYF. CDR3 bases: TGTGCCAGCAGCGACAGTGGGATGTACGAGCAGTACTTC.

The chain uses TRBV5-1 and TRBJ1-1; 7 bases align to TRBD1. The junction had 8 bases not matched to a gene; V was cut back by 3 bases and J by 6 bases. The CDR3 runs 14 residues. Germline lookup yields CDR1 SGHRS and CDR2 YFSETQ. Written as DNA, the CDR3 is TGCGCCAGCAGCTCTCGACAGGGAGTTCCTGAAGCTTTCTTT. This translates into CASSSRQGVPEAFF. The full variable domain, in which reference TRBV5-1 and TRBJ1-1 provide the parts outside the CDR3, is KAGVTQTPRYLIKTRGQQVTLSCSPISGHRSVSWYQQTPGQGLQFLFEYFSETQRNKGNFPGRFSGRQFSNSRSEMNVSTLELGDSALYLCASSSRQGVPEAFFGQGTRLTVV.

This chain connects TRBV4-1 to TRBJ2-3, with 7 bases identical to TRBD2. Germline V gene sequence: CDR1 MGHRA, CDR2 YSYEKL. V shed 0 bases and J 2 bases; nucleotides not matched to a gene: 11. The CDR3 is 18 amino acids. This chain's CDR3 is CASSQEGWPSGLTDTQYF. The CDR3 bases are TGCGCCAGCAGCCAAGAAGGGTGGCCTAGCGGACTCACAGATACGCAGTATTTT.

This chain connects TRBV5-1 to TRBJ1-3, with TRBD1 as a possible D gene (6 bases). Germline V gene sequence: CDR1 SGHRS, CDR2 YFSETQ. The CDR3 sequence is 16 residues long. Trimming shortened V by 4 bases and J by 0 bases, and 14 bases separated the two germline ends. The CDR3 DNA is TGCGCCAGCAGCACAACGGACAGCCCCTCTGGAAACACCATATATTTT. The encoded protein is CASSTTDSPSGNTIYF.

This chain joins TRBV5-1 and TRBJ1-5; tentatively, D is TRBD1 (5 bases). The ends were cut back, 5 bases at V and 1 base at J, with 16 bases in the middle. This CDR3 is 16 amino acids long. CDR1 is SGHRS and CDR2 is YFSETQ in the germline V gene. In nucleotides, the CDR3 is TGCGCCAGCAGTTTTGACAGCCTTGAGAGCAATCAGCCCCAGCATTTT. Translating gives CASSFDSLESNQPQHF.

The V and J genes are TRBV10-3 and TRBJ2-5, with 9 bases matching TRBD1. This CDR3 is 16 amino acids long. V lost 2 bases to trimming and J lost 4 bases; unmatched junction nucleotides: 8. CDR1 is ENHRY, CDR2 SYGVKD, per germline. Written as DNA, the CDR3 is TGTGCCATCAGTGAGGACGGGACAGGGTTTATAGAGACCCAGTACTTC. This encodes CAISEDGTGFIETQYF.

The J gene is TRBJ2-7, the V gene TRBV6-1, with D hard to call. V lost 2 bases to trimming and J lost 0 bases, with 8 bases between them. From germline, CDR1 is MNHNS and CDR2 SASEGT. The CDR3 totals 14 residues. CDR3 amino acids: CASSEQIFSYEQYF. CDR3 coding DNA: TGTGCCAGCAGTGAACAGATTTTCTCCTACGAGCAGTACTTC.

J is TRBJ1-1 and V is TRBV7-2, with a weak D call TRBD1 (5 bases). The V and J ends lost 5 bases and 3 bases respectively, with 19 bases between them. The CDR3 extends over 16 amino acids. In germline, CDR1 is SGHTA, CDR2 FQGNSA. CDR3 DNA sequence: TGTGCCAGCAGCCCGGGCAGCGGGGCTCGGGACACTGAAGCTTTCTTT. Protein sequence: CASSPGSGARDTEAFF.

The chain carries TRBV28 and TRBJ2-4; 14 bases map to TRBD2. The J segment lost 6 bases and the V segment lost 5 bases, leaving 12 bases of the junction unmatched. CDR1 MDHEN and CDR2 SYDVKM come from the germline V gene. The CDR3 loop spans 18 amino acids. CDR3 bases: TGTGCCAGCAGTGGATCCGGGACTAGCGGGGGTCAAAGAAACATTCAGTACTTC. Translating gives CASSGSGTSGGQRNIQYF.

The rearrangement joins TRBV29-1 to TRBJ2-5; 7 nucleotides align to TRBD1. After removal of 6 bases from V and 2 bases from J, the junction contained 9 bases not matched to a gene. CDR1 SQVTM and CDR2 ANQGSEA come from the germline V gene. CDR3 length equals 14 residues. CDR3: CSVVRQGPQETQYF. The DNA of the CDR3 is TGCAGCGTCGTTCGACAGGGCCCTCAAGAGACCCAGTACTTC.

For the CDR3, the DNA is TGCGCCAGCAGCTTGGAAGCAGGGTTGGGTGAGCAGTTCTTC. Translation gives CASSLEAGLGEQFF. V usage is TRBV5-1 and J usage is TRBJ2-1; a weak D match, TRBD1 (5 bases). CDR1 is SGHRS, CDR2 YFSETQ, per germline. The CDR3 is made up of 14 amino acids. V lost 0 bases and J lost 9, with 13 bases in between. The full variable domain, completed using reference TRBV5-1 and TRBJ2-1, is KAGVTQTPRYLIKTRGQQVTLSCSPISGHRSVSWYQQTPGQGLQFLFEYFSETQRNKGNFPGRFSGRQFSNSRSEMNVSTLELGDSALYLCASSLEAGLGEQFFGPGTRLTVL.

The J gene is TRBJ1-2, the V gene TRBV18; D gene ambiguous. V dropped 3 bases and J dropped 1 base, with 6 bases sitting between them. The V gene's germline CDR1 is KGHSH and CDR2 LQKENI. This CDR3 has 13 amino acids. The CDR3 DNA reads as TGTGCCAGCTCACCGGACTATAACTATGGCTACACCTTC. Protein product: CASSPDYNYGYTF.

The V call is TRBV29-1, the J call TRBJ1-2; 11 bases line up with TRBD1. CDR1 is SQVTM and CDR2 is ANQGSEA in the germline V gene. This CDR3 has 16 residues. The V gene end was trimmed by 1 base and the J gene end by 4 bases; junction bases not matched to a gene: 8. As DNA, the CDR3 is TGCAGCGTTGAAGGATCTGGGACAGGGGGACTCTATGGCTACACCTTC. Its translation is CSVEGSGTGGLYGYTF.

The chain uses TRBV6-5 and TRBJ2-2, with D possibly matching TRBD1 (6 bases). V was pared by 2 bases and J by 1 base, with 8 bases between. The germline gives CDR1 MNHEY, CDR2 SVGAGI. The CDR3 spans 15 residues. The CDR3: CASSYRTENTGELFF. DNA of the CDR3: TGTGCCAGCAGTTACCGGACAGAGAACACCGGGGAGCTGTTTTTT.

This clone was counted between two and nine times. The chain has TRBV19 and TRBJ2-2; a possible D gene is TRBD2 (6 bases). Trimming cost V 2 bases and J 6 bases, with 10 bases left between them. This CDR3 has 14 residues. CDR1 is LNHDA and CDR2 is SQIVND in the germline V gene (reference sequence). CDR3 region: CASSIRRGSGELFF. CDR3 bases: TGTGCCAGTAGTATACGCCGGGGGTCCGGGGAGCTGTTTTTT.

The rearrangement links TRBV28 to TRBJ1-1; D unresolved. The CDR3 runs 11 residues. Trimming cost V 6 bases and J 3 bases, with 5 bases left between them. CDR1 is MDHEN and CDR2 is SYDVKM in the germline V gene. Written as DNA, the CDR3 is TGTGCCAGCAGCCAGGACACTGAAGCTTTCTTT. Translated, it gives CASSQDTEAFF.

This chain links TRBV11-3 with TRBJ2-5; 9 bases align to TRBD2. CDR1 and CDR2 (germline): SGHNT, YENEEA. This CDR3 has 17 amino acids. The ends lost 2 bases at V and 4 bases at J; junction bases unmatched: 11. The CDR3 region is CASSLMSSGRSGETQYF. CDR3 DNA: TGTGCCAGCAGCTTAATGAGTAGCGGGAGATCAGGAGAGACCCAGTACTTC.

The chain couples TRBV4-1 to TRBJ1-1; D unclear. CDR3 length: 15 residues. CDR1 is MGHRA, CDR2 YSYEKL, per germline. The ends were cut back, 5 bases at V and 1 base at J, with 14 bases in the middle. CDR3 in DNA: TGCGCCAGCAGCACGACTTGGGGAGGGAACACTGAAGCTTTCTTT. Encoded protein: CASSTTWGGNTEAFF.

CDR3 nucleotide sequence: TGTGCCAGCAGCGTAGATAGTGGTTACGAGCAGTACTTC. Amino acid sequence: CASSVDSGYEQYF. The gene calls are TRBV9 and TRBJ2-7; no reliable D call. Germline-derived CDR1 and CDR2 are SGDLS and YYNGEE. Trimming removed 0 bases at V and 4 bases at J, with 8 bases between. CDR3 size: 13 residues.

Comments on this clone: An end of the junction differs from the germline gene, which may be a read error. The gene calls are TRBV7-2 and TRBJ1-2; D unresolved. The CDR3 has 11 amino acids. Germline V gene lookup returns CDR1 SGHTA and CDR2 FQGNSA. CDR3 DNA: TGTGCCAGCAGCTACCACTATGGCTACCCCTTC. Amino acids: CASSYHYGYPF.

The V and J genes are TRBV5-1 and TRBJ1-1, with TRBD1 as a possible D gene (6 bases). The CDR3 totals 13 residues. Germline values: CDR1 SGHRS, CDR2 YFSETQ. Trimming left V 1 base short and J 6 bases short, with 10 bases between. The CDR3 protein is CASSLTGQAEAFF. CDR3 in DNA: TGCGCCAGCAGCTTGACAGGGCAGGCTGAAGCTTTCTTT.

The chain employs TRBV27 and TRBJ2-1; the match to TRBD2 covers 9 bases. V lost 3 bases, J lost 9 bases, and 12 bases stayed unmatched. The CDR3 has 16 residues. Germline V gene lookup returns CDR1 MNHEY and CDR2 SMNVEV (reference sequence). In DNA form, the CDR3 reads TGTGCCAGCAGTTTCCTAATAGCGGGAGAGGGGGTTGAGCAGTTCTTC. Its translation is CASSFLIAGEGVEQFF.

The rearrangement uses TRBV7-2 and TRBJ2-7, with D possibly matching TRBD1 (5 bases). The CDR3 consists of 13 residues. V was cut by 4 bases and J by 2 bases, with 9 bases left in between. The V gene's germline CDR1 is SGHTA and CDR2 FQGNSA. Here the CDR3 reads CASSSRQTYEQYF. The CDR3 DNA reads TGTGCCAGCAGCTCCAGACAGACCTACGAGCAGTACTTC. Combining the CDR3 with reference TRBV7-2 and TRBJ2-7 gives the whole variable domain GAGVSQSPSNKVTEKGKDVELRCDPISGHTALYWYRQSLGQGLEFLIYFQGNSAPDKSGLPSDRFSAERTGGSVSTLTIQRTQQEDSAVYLCASSSRQTYEQYFGPGTRLTVT.